The 7 T cell receptor beta chains below were found in one sample sequenced in a study of OX40 agonist ivuxolimab in advanced cancers. The protocol was immunoSEQ multiplex PCR, while the TCRdb copy is restricted to in-frame clones and leaves out a portion. The sample has 60,000 to 65,000 clones, under 95% seen once. Sequencing used CD4+ or CD8+ T cells sorted from blood, obtained in a trial of the OX40 agonist ivuxolimab. The receptors come from an adult with an advanced solid tumor such as melanoma, head and neck, liver or kidney cancer.

The chain uses TRBV5-1 and TRBJ2-2; TRBD1 is a possible D gene (5 bases). This CDR3 has 16 residues. Trimming pared 4 bases from V and 2 bases from J, leaving 15 bases between. The V gene's germline CDR1 is SGHRS and CDR2 YFSETQ. This CDR3 reads CASSPTGRVNTGELFF. CDR3 coding DNA: TGCGCCAGCAGCCCTACGGGCAGGGTCAACACCGGGGAGCTGTTTTTT.

This sequence joins TRBV29-1 and TRBJ2-1; TRBD1 might be the D (6 bases). The CDR3 loop spans 12 amino acids. The V end lost 5 bases, the J end lost 8 bases, and 13 bases lay between the germline ends. Looked up from germline, CDR1 is SQVTM and CDR2 is ANQGSEA. The CDR3 here is CSVRPGVHEQFF. The CDR3 region has the DNA TGCAGCGTTCGTCCAGGGGTACATGAGCAGTTCTTC.

V is TRBV11-2 and J is TRBJ2-7, with 8 positions matching TRBD2. V shed 3 bases, J shed 2 bases, and the junction held 6 bases outside the gene matches. Germline loops: CDR1 SGHAT, CDR2 FQNNGV. The CDR3 covers 15 residues. The CDR3 DNA follows: TGTGCCAGCAGCTTGGATAGCGGGACCGCCTACGAGCAGTACTTC. Protein sequence: CASSLDSGTAYEQYF.

DNA for the CDR3: TGTGCCAGCAGCCTCGCGCCGAACACCGGGGAGCTGTTTTTT. Residues: CASSLAPNTGELFF. This chain joins TRBV5-4 and TRBJ2-2; D is ambiguous. CDR1 is SGHNT and CDR2 is YYREEE in the germline V gene (reference sequence). The length of the CDR3 is 14 residues. V was trimmed by 4 bases and J by 0 bases, leaving 7 bases between them.

The rearrangement links TRBV7-3 to TRBJ2-3; TRBD2 matches 13 bases. The CDR3 consists of 16 residues. In germline, CDR1 is SGHTA, CDR2 FQGTGA. The V gene end was trimmed by 5 bases and the J gene end by 2 bases; junction bases not matched to a gene: 4. The chain's CDR3 is CASSTGLAGPTDTQYF. CDR3 bases: TGTGCCAGCAGCACGGGACTAGCGGGGCCCACAGATACGCAGTATTTT.

This chain links TRBV19 with TRBJ1-2, with D tentatively TRBD1 (6 bases). The CDR3 is 17 amino acids. V was cut by 1 base and J by 5 bases, with 20 bases left in between. CDR1 is LNHDA, CDR2 SQIVND, per germline (reference sequence). The CDR3 spells CASSIGGGRQEGYGYTF. The CDR3 bases are TGTGCCAGTAGTATAGGGGGGGGCAGACAGGAAGGATATGGCTACACCTTC.

This chain connects TRBV7-2 to TRBJ2-7; D not resolved. This CDR3 comprises 15 residues. Germline V gene sequence: CDR1 SGHTA, CDR2 FQGNSA. Trimming removed 5 bases from V and 3 bases from J, with 17 bases in between. The CDR3 is CASSLTVQPGYEQYF. The DNA for the CDR3 is TGTGCCAGCAGCCTTACTGTCCAGCCCGGCTACGAGCAGTACTTC.